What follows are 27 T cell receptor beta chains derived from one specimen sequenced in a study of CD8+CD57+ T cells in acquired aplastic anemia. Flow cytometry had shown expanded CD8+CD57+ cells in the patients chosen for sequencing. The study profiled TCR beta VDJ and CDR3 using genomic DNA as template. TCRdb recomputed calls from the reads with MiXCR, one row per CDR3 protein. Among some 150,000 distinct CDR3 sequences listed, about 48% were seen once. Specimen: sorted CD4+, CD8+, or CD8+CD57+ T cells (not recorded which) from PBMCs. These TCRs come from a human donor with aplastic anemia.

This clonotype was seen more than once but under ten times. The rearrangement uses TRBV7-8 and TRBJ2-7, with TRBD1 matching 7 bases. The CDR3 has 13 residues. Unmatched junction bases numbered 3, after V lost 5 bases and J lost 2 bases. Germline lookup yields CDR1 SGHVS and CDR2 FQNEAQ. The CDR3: CASSHTGAYEQYF. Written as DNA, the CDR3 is TGTGCCAGCAGCCATACAGGGGCCTACGAGCAGTACTTC.

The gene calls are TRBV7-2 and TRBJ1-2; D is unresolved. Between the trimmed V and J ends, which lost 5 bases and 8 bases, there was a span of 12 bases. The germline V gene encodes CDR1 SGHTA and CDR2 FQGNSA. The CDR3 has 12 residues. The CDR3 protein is CASSLELGGYTF. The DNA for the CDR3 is TGTGCCAGCAGCCTCGAGTTGGGGGGCTACACCTTC.

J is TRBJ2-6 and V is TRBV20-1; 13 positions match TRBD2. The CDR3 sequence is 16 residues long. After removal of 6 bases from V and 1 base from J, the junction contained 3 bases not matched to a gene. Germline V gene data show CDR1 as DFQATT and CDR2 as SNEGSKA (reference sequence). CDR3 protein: CSARTSGGSGANVLTF. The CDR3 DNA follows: TGCAGTGCAAGGACTAGCGGGGGTTCTGGGGCCAACGTCCTGACTTTC.

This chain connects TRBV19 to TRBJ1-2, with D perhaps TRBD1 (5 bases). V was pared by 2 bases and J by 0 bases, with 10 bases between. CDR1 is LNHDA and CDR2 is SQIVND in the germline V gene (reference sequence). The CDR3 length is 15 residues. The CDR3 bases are TGTGCCAGTAGTATATCGGGGGAGTCTAACTATGGCTACACCTTC. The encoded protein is CASSISGESNYGYTF.

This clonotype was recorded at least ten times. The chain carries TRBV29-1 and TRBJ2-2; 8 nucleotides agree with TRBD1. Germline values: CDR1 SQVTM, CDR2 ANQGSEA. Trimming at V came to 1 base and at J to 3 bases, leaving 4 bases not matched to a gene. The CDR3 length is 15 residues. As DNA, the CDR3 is TGCAGCGTTGAAGGTCAGGGGGCTGACACCGGGGAGCTGTTTTTT. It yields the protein CSVEGQGADTGELFF.

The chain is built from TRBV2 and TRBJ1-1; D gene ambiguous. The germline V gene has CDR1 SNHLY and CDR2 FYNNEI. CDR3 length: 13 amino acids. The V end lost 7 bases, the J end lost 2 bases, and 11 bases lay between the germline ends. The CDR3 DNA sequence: TGTGCCAGCAAGTTCCGGGGTAACACTGAAGCTTTCTTT. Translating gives CASKFRGNTEAFF.

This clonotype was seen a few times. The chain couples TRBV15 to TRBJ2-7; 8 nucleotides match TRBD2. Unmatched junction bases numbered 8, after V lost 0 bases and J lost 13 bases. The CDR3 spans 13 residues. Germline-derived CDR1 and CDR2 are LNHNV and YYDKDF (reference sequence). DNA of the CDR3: TGTGCCACCAGCAGAGACCAGACAGCGGGAGCTTACTTC. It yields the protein CATSRDQTAGAYF.

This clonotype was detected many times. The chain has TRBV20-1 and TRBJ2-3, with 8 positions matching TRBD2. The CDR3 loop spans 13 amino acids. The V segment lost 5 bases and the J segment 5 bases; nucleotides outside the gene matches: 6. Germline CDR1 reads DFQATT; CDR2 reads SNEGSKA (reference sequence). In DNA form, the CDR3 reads TGCAGTGCTCAGCGGGGGCCGGGAGATACGCAGTATTTT. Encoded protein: CSAQRGPGDTQYF.

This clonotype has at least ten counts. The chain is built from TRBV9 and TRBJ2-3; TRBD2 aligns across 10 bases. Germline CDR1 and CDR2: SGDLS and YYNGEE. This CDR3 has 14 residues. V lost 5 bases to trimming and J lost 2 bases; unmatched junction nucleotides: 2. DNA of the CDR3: TGTGCCAGCAGTAGCGGGGGGTACACAGATACGCAGTATTTT. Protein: CASSSGGYTDTQYF.

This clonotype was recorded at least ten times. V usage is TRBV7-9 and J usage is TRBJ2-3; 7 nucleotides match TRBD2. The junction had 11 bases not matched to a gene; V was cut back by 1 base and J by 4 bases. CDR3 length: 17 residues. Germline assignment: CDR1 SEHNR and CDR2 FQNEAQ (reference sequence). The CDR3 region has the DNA TGTGCCAGCAGCTTAGGGGAGGGACGTCTACAGTCAGATACGCAGTATTTT. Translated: CASSLGEGRLQSDTQYF. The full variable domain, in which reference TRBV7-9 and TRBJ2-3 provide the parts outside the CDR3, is DTGVSQNPRHKITKRGQNVTFRCDPISEHNRLYWYRQTLGQGPEFLTYFQNEAQLEKSRLLSDRFSAERPKGSFSTLEIQRTEQGDSAMYLCASSLGEGRLQSDTQYFGPGTRLTVL.

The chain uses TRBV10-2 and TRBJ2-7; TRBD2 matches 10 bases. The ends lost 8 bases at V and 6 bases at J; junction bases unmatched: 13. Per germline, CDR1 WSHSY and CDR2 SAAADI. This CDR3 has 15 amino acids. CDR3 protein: CASLRTAGGPGEQYF. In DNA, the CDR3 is TGCGCCAGCCTACGGACAGCGGGAGGGCCCGGCGAGCAGTACTTC.

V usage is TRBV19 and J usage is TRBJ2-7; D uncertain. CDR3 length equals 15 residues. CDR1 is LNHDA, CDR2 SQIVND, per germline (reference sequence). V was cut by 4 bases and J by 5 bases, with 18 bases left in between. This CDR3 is CASSTQPSPPHEQYF. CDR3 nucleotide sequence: TGTGCCAGTAGTACACAGCCCAGCCCACCCCACGAGCAGTACTTC. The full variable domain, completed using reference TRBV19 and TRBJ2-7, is DGGITQSPKYLFRKEGQNVTLSCEQNLNHDAMYWYRQDPGQGLRLIYYSQIVNDFQKGDIAEGYSVSREKKESFPLTVTSAQKNPTAFYLCASSTQPSPPHEQYFGPGTRLTVT.

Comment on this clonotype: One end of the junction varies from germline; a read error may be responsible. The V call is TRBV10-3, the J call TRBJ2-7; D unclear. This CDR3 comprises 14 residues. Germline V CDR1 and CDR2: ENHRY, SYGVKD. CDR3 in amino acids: CASSDPDGFYEQYF. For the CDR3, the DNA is TGTGCCAGCAGTGACCCGGACGGATTCTACGAGCAGTACTTC.

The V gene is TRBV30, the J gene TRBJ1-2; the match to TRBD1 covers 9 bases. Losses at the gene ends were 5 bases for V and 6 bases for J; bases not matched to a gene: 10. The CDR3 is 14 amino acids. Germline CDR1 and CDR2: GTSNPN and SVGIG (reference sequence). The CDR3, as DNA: TGTGCCTGGGGAACCTCTGACAGGGGGGATGGCTACACCTTC. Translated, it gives CAWGTSDRGDGYTF. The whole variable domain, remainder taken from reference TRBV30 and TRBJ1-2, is SQTIHQWPATLVQPVGSPLSLECTVEGTSNPNLYWYRQAAGRGLQLLFYSVGIGQISSEVPQNLSASRPQDRQFILSSKKLLLSDSGFYLCAWGTSDRGDGYTFGSGTRLTVV.

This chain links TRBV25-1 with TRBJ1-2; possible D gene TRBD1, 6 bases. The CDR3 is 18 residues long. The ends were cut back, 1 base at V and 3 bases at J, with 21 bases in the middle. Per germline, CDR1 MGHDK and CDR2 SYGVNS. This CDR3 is CASSESGGNRAGYYGYTF. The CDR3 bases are TGTGCCAGCAGTGAATCGGGGGGAAACAGGGCCGGGTACTATGGCTACACCTTC.

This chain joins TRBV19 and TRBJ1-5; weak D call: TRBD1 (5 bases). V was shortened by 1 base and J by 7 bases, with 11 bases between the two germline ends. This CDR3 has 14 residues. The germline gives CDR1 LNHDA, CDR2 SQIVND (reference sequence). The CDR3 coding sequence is TGTGCCAGTAGTATAGGATGGGGGAGACAGCCCCAGCATTTT. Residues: CASSIGWGRQPQHF.

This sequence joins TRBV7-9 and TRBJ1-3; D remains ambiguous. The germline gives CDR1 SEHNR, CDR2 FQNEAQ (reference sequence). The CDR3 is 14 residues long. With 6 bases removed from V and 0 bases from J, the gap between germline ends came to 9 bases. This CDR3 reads CASSPELSGNTIYF. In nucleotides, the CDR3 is TGTGCCAGCAGTCCCGAGCTCTCTGGAAACACCATATATTTT.

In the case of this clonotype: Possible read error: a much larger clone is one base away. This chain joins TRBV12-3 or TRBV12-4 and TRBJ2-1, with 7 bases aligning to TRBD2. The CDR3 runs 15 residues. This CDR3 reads CASSPRDYSYNEQLF. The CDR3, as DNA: TGTGCCAGCAGTCCCCGGGACTATTCCTACAATGAGCAGCTCTTC.

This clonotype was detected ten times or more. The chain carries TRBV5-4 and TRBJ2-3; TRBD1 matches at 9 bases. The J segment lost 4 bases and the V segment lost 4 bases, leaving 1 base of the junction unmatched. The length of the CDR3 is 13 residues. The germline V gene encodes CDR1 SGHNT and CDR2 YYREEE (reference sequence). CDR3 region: CASSGTGSDTQYF. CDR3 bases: TGTGCCAGCAGCGGGACAGGGTCAGATACGCAGTATTTT. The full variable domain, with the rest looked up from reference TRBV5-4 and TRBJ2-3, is ETGVTQSPTHLIKTRGQQVTLRCSSQSGHNTVSWYQQALGQGPQFIFQYYREEENGRGNFPPRFSGLQFPNYSSELNVNALELDDSALYLCASSGTGSDTQYFGPGTRLTVL.

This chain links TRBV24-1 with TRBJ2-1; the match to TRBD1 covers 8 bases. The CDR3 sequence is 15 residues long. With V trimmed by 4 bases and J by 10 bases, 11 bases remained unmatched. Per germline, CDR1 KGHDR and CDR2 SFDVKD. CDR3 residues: CATSEPRQGPKEQFF. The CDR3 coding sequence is TGTGCCACCAGTGAACCCCGACAGGGGCCCAAGGAGCAGTTCTTC.

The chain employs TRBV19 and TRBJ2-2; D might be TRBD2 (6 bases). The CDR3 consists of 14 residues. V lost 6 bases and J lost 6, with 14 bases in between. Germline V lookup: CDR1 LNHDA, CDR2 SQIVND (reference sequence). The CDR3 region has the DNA TGTGCCAGTAGGGACGGGGGAAGGGCCGGGGAGCTGTTTTTT. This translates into CASRDGGRAGELFF.

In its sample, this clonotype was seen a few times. The CDR3 DNA is TGTGCCACCAGCGGCGGGGGGAGTTTAGAGACCCAGTACTTC. It specifies CATSGGGSLETQYF. The V and J genes are TRBV15 and TRBJ2-5; 8 nucleotides match TRBD2. The CDR3 is 14 residues long. The germline gives CDR1 LNHNV, CDR2 YYDKDF (reference sequence). Germline trimming cut 5 bases from V and 4 bases from J; bases unmatched to any gene: 6.

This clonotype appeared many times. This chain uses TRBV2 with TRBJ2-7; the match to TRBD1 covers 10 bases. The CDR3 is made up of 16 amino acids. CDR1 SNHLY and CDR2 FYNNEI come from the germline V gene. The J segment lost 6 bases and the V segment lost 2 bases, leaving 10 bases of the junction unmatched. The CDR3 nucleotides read TGTGCCAGCAGTGAAAAAGGCGGACAGGGGGTCTGCGAGCAGTACTTC. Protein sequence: CASSEKGGQGVCEQYF.

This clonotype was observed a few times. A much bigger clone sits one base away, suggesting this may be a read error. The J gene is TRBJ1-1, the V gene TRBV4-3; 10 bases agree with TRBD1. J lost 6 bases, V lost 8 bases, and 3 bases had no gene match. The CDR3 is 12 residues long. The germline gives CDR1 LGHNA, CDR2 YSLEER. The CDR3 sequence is CASLGTGAEAFF. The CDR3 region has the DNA TGCGCCAGCCTTGGGACAGGGGCTGAAGCTTTCTTT.

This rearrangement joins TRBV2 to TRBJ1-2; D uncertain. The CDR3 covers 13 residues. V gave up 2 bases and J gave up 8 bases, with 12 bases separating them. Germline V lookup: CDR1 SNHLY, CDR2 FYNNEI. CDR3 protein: CASSEIMGTGYTF. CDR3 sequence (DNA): TGTGCCAGCAGTGAAATTATGGGTACCGGCTACACCTTC.

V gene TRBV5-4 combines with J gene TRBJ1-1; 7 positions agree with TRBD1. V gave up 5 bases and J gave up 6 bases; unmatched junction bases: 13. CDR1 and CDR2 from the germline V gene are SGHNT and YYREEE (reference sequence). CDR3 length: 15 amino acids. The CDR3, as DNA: TGTGCCAGCAGACAAGAAGCAGGGGGGGGGGCTGAAGCTTTCTTT. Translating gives CASRQEAGGGAEAFF.

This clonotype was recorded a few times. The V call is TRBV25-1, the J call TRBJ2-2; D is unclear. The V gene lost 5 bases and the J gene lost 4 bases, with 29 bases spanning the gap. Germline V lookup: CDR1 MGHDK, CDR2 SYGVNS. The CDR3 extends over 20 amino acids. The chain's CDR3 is CASSTDGWGSSGQRTGELFF. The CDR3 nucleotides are TGTGCCAGCAGTACCGATGGTTGGGGTTCGAGTGGGCAACGCACCGGGGAGCTGTTTTTT.